The 11 T cell receptor beta chains listed next were all sequenced from one sample in a study of T cells in Graves' hyperthyroidism and ophthalmopathy. Amplification of TCR beta CDR3 regions used RNA as the template. TCR CDR3 regions were first amplified by RT-PCR with HTBI primers. MiXCR was run by TCRdb on the multiplex PCR reads, yielding one entry per CDR3 protein. This sample yields some 550,000 distinct CDR3 sequences, of which approximately 15% are seen a single time; 2.5% to 4% belongs to the top ten. Source material: blood. The receptors were gathered from a woman aged 40-49 years with Graves' ophthalmopathy.

This clonotype was seen more than once but under ten times. The chain employs TRBV5-1 and TRBJ2-1; D is uncertain. This CDR3 spans 13 amino acids. Between the trimmed V and J ends, which lost 5 bases and 0 bases, there was a span of 6 bases. Germline CDR1 reads SGHRS; CDR2 reads YFSETQ. This CDR3 reads CASRESSYNEQFF. DNA of the CDR3: TGCGCCAGCAGGGAAAGCTCCTACAATGAGCAGTTCTTC.

This clonotype has a count of ten or more. The rearrangement uses TRBV2 and TRBJ1-1, with 9 bases fitting TRBD1. The trim removed 10 bases at V and 5 bases at J, leaving 17 bases unmatched. Germline V gene lookup returns CDR1 SNHLY and CDR2 FYNNEI. This CDR3 spans 16 amino acids. CDR3: CANRGTGRTHNTEAFF. Here the CDR3 DNA reads TGTGCCAATCGGGGGACAGGGAGAACACACAATACTGAAGCTTTCTTT.

This chain connects TRBV6-2 or TRBV6-3 to TRBJ1-4; D not certain. V was clipped by 4 bases and J by 2 bases, with 11 bases between them. The CDR3 length is 15 residues. Germline V gene data show CDR1 as MNHEY and CDR2 as SVGEGT. CDR3 nucleotide sequence: TGTGCCAGCAGTTCGACGACCGCGACTAATGAAAAACTGTTTTTT. Amino acid sequence: CASSSTTATNEKLFF.

This clonotype appeared a few times. The chain combines TRBV6-1 with TRBJ2-1; possibly TRBD2 for D (5 bases). CDR1 MNHNS and CDR2 SASEGT come from the germline V gene. The CDR3 has 12 amino acids. Trimming stripped 6 bases from V and 5 bases from J, with 8 bases between. The CDR3 is CASRDGNNEQFF. DNA of the CDR3: TGTGCCAGCAGGGACGGGAACAATGAGCAGTTCTTC.

This sequence joins TRBV20-1 and TRBJ1-1; unclear D gene. Germline CDR1 and CDR2: DFQATT and SNEGSKA (reference sequence). V lost 5 bases and J lost 2, with 21 bases in between. The CDR3 sequence is 16 residues long. The CDR3 region is CSAARGPLDRNTEAFF. The CDR3 DNA sequence: TGCAGTGCTGCCCGGGGTCCCCTCGATAGAAACACTGAAGCTTTCTTT.

This clonotype was picked up a small number of times. V usage is TRBV6-5 and J usage is TRBJ2-7, with TRBD1 identical over 8 bases. The germline CDR1 and CDR2 sequences are MNHEY and SVGAGI. CDR3 length: 14 residues. V lost 4 bases to trimming and J lost 3 bases; unmatched junction nucleotides: 5. CDR3 amino acids: CASSSLRGRYEQYF. CDR3 sequence (DNA): TGTGCCAGCAGTTCGCTCAGGGGGCGCTACGAGCAGTACTTC.

This clonotype was found many times. J is TRBJ2-7 and V is TRBV5-1; 7 bases are a match to TRBD1. The CDR3 is 14 residues long. Trimming took 0 bases from V and 2 from J; bases not matched to a gene: 2. CDR1 is SGHRS, CDR2 YFSETQ, per germline. CDR3 DNA sequence: TGCGCCAGCAGCTTGGAGGACAGGACCTACGAGCAGTACTTC. It specifies CASSLEDRTYEQYF.

This clonotype was seen many times. This chain joins TRBV2 and TRBJ2-7; TRBD1 agrees at 7 bases. V lost 6 bases, J lost 0 bases, and 5 bases stayed unmatched. The CDR3 spans 14 residues. Looked up from germline, CDR1 is SNHLY and CDR2 is FYNNEI. The CDR3 sequence: CASSSDRSSYEQYF. The CDR3 DNA reads TGTGCCAGCAGCTCGGACAGGAGCTCCTACGAGCAGTACTTC.

This clonotype was seen at least ten times. The rearrangement joins TRBV5-1 to TRBJ2-6; D may be TRBD1 (5 bases). Germline V gene lookup returns CDR1 SGHRS and CDR2 YFSETQ. The CDR3 has 14 amino acids. V was shortened by 2 bases and J by 4 bases, with 7 bases between the two germline ends. CDR3 sequence: CASSLGVGANVLTF. The DNA for the CDR3 is TGCGCCAGCAGCTTAGGGGTAGGGGCCAACGTCCTGACTTTC.

J is TRBJ2-5 and V is TRBV7-8; 10 bases are a match to TRBD2. CDR3 length: 16 residues. CDR1 and CDR2 (germline): SGHVS, FQNEAQ. Losses at the gene ends were 1 base for V and 4 bases for J; bases not matched to a gene: 6. CDR3 protein: CASSLGPSGSSETQYF. CDR3 DNA sequence: TGTGCCAGCAGCTTAGGTCCTAGCGGGAGTTCAGAGACCCAGTACTTC.

This clonotype has at least ten counts. The V gene is TRBV20-1, the J gene TRBJ2-7, with D perhaps TRBD1 (5 bases). Germline CDR1 and CDR2: DFQATT and SNEGSKA (reference sequence). There are 15 residues in the CDR3. Trimming removed 0 bases from V and 5 bases from J, with 17 bases in between. The CDR3 DNA sequence: TGCAGTGCTAGAGATTTGGGGCTTGGGTCACACGAGCAGTACTTC. Amino acid sequence: CSARDLGLGSHEQYF.